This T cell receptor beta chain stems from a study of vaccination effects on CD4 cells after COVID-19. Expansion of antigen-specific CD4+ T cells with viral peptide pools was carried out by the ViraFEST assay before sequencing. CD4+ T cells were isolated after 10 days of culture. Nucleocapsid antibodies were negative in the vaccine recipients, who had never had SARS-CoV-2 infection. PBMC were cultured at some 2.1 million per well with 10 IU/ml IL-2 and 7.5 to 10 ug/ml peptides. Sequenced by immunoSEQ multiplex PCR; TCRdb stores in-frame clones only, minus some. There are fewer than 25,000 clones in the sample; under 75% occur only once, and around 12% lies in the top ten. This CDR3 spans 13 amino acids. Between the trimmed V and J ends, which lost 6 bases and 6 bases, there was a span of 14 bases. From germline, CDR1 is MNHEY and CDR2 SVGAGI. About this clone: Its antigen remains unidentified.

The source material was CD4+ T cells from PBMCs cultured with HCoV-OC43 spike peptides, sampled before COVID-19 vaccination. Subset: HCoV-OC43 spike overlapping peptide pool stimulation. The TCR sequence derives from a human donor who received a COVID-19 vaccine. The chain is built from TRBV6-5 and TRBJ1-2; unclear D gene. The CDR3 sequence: CASRGSMADGYTF. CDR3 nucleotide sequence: TGTGCCAGCAGGGGTTCAATGGCTGATGGCTACACCTTC.